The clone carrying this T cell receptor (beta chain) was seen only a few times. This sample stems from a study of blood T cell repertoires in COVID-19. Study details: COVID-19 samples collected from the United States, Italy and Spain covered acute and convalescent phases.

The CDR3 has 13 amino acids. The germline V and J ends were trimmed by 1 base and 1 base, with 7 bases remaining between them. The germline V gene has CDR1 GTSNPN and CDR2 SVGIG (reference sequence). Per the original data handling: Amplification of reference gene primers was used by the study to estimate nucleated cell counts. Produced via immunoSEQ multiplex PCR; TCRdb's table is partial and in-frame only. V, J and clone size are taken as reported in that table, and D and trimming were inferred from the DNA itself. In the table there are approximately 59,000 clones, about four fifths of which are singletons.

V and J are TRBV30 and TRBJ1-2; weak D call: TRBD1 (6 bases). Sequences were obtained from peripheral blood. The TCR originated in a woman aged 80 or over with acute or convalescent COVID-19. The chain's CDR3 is CAWSEDSNYGYTF. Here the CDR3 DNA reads TGTGCCTGGAGTGAGGACAGTAACTATGGCTACACCTTC.